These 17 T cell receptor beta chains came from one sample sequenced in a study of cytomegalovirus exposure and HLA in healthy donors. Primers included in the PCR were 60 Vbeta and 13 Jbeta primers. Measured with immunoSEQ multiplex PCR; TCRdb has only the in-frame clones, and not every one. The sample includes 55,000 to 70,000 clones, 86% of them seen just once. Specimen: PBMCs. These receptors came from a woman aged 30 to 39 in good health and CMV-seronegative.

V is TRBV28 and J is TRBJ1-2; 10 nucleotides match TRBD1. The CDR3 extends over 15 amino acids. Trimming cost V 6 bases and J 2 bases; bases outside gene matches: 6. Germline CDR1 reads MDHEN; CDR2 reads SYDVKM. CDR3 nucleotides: TGTGCCAGCAGCATAGACAGGGGGCAGAACTATGGCTACACCTTC. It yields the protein CASSIDRGQNYGYTF.

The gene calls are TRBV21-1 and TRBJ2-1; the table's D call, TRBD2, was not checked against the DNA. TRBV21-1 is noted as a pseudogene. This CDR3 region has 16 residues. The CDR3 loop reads CASRVSSGESGGEQFF. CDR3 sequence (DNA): TGTGCCAGCAGGGTTTCGAGCGGGGAGTCGGGGGGTGAGCAGTTCTTC.

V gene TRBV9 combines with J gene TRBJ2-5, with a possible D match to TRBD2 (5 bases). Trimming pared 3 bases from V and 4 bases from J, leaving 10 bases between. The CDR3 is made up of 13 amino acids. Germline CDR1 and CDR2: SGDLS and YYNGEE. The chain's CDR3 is CASSDGNPETQYF. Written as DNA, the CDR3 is TGTGCCAGCAGCGACGGGAATCCAGAGACCCAGTACTTC.

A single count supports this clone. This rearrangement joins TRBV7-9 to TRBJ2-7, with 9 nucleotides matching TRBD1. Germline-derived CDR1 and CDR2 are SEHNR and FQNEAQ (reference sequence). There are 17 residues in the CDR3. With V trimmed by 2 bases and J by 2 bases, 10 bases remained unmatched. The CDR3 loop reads CASSLFPGQGNPYEQYF. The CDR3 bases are TGTGCCAGCAGCTTATTCCCGGGACAGGGTAATCCCTACGAGCAGTACTTC.

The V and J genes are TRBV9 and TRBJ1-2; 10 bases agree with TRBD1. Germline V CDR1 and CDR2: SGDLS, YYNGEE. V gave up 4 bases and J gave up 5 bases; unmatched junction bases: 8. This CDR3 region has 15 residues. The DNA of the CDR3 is TGTGCCAGCAGCCCCGGGACAGGGGTTGGGTATGGCTACACCTTC. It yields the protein CASSPGTGVGYGYTF.

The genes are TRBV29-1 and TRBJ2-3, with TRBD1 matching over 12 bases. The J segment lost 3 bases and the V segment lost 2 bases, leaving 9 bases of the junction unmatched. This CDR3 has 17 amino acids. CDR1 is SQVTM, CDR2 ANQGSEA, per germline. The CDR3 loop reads CSVETGQGALGTDTQYF. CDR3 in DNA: TGCAGCGTTGAAACGGGACAGGGGGCACTTGGGACAGATACGCAGTATTTT.

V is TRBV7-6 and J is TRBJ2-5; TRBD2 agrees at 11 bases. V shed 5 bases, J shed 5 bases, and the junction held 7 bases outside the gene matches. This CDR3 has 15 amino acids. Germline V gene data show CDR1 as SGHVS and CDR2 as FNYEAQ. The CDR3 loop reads CASSPGLAEGETQYF. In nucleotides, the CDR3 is TGTGCCAGCAGCCCGGGACTAGCGGAAGGGGAGACCCAGTACTTC.

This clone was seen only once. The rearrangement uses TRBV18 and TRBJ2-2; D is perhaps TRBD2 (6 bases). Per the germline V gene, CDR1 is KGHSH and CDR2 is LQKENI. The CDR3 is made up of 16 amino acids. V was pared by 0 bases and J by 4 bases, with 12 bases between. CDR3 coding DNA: TGTGCCAGCTCACCACCGGCGGAGGGACCCACCGGGGAGCTGTTTTTT. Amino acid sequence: CASSPPAEGPTGELFF.

CDR3 sequence reads: CASSAGQPNSPLHF. The CDR3 DNA is TGCGCCAGCAGCGCGGGACAGCCCAATTCACCCCTCCACTTT. The chain has TRBV5-1 and TRBJ1-6; TRBD1 agrees at 7 bases. After removal of 4 bases from V and 7 bases from J, the junction contained 5 bases not matched to a gene. Germline assignment: CDR1 SGHRS and CDR2 YFSETQ. There are 14 residues in the CDR3.

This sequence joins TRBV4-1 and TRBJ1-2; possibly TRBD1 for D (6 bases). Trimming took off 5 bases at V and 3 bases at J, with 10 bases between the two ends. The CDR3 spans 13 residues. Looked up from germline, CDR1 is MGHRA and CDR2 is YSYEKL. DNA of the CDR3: TGCGCCAGCAGCGAAGCAGGGGACTATGGCTACACCTTC. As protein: CASSEAGDYGYTF.

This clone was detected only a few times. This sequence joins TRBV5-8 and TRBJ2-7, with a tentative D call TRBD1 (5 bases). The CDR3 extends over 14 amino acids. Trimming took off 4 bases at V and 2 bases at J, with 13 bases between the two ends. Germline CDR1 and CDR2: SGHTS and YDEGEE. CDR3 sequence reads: CASSRSQATYEQYF. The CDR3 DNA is TGTGCCAGCAGCCGCTCACAGGCGACCTACGAGCAGTACTTC.

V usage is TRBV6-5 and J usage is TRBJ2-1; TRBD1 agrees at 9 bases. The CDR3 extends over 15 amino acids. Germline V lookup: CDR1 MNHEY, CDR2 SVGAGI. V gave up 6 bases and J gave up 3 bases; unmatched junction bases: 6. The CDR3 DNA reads TGTGCCAGCAGCGAATGGACAGGGGACTACAATGAGCAGTTCTTC. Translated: CASSEWTGDYNEQFF.

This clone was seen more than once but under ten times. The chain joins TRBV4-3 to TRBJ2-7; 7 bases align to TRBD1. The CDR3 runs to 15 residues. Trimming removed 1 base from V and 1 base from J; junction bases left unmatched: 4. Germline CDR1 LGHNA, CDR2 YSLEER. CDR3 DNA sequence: TGCGCCAGCAGCCAAGTTACAGGGGAGTCCTACGAGCAGTACTTC. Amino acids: CASSQVTGESYEQYF.

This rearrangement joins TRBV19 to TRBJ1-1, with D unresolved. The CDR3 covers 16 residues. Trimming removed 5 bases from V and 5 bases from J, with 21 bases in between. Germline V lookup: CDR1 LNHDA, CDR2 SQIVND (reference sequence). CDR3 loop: CASSLSPRGGKTEAFF. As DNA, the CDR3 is TGTGCCAGTAGTCTATCCCCCCGAGGAGGGAAGACTGAAGCTTTCTTT.

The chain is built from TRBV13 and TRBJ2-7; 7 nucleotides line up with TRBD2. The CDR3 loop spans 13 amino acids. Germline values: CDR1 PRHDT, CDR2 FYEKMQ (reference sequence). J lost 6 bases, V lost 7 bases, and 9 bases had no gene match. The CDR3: CASTVGGLGEQYF. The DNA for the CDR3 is TGTGCCAGCACAGTGGGAGGGTTAGGCGAGCAGTACTTC.

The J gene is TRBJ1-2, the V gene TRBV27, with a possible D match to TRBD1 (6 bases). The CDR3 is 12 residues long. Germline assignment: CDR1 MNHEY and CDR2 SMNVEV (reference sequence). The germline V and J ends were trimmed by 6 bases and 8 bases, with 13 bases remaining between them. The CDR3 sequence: CASSRNRDGYTF. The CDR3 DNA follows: TGTGCCAGCAGCCGCAACAGGGACGGCTACACCTTC.

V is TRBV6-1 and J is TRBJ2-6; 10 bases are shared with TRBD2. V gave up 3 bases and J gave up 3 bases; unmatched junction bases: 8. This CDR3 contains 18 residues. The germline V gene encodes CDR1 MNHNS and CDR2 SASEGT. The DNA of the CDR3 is TGTGCCAGCAGTGAGAGTCTAGCGGGAGATAGTGGGGCCAACGTCCTGACTTTC. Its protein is CASSESLAGDSGANVLTF.